This TCR beta chain comes out of a study of blood T cell repertoires in COVID-19. Measured with immunoSEQ multiplex PCR; TCRdb has only the in-frame clones, and not every one. The sample contains 200,000 to 250,000 clones, approximately 87% of which appear only once. The V gene's germline CDR1 is SGHTA and CDR2 FQGTGA. The CDR3 loop spans 13 amino acids. J gave up 5 bases and V 3 bases, and 3 bases lay outside the gene matches. The specimen was PBMCs or T cells enriched from blood (not recorded which). This sequence originates from a woman in her fifties or sixties in a cohort exposed to, infected with or recovered from COVID-19 (not recorded which). This sequence joins TRBV7-3 and TRBJ1-1, with 7 bases matching TRBD1. In DNA form, the CDR3 reads TGTGCCAGCAGCTTCAACAGGGGAACTGAAGCTTTCTTT. This encodes CASSFNRGTEAFF.